The clone carrying this T cell receptor (beta chain) was seen repeatedly, ten times or more. The antigen is undetermined. Use of 60 Vbeta and 13 Jbeta primers characterized the PCR. This table comes from immunoSEQ multiplex PCR, and its TCRdb copy is limited to in-frame clones, with some not included. The table has approximately 120,000 clones, roughly 66% seen once; the top ten hold about 4.5%. Germline-derived CDR1 and CDR2 are MGHRA and YSYEKL. Trimming removed 7 bases from V and 4 bases from J, with 26 bases in between. The CDR3 covers 18 residues. This record belongs to a study of cytomegalovirus exposure and HLA in healthy donors. Looking at the study overall: An earlier analysis identified 110 million or so unique TCR beta sequences in 170 million or so T cells. Unique TCRs from HLA-typed donors, roughly 89 million of them, were held in an early data release. General study findings and limits: An Asian-associated ancestry cluster reportedly showed fewer N-insertions than the approximately 670-donor mean in a later analysis. By a later analysis, the bulk of CMV-associated TCR beta chains appeared HLA-restricted.

The sequence was collected from a man between 60 and 70 years old in good health and CMV-seropositive. The V call is TRBV4-1, the J call TRBJ1-3; tentatively, D is TRBD1 (6 bases). Sequenced input: PBMCs. The CDR3 reads CASTLTQTRGPRGNTIYF. In nucleotides, the CDR3 is TGCGCCAGCACCTTAACCCAAACCAGGGGCCCGAGAGGAAACACCATATATTTT.